Listed below are T cell receptor beta chains from one sample, sequenced in a study of early T cells in non-severe SARS-CoV-2 infection. In TCRdb, the 5' RACE reads were re-called with MiXCR into one record per CDR3 protein. This sample has 55,000 to 75,000 distinct CDR3 sequences, with about 8.4% found just once. Specimen: whole blood. These receptors were collected from an adult who was a healthcare worker with PCR-confirmed SARS-CoV-2 infection or an uninfected control (not recorded which). Each CDR3 is given with its conserved first and last residue.

CDR3: CASSRTSGKQTPAGSGANVLTF; V: TRBV28; J: TRBJ2-6
CDR3: CSALTSGRIKVSYNEQFF; V: TRBV20-1; J: TRBJ2-1
CDR3: CASSLIGRGNQYF; V: TRBV28; J: TRBJ2-7
CDR3: CASSLGTDSFYEQYF; V: TRBV27; J: TRBJ2-7
CDR3: CASSLGPAGIGTDTQYF; V: TRBV7-9; J: TRBJ2-3
CDR3: CASSLNTEAFF; V: TRBV5-4; J: TRBJ1-1
CDR3: CASSQVATYNEQFF; V: TRBV3-1; J: TRBJ2-1
CDR3: CSAMIAGDNYEQYF; V: TRBV20-1; J: TRBJ2-7
CDR3: CASSLGDYGDTQYF; V: TRBV5-1; J: TRBJ2-3
CDR3: CAWGGVATYNEQFF; V: TRBV30; J: TRBJ2-1
CDR3: CASSSGGMNIQYF; V: TRBV6-5; J: TRBJ2-4
CDR3: CATRGLMIGSASSYNEQFF; V: TRBV15; J: TRBJ2-1
CDR3: CASSPTGAGSSYEQYF; V: TRBV18; J: TRBJ2-7
CDR3: CASSFRRTGREQYF; V: TRBV28; J: TRBJ2-7
CDR3: CASSLRTGGQETQYF; V: TRBV5-1; J: TRBJ2-5
CDR3: CSVGDSRTTNEKLFF; V: TRBV29-1; J: TRBJ1-4
CDR3: CASSVGAGANTEAFF; V: TRBV9; J: TRBJ1-1
CDR3: CASSGAGGPSYEQYF; V: TRBV6-2/TRBV6-3; J: TRBJ2-7
CDR3: CASSRRGGPYEQYF; V: TRBV6-5; J: TRBJ2-7
CDR3: CSARGQGGHDEQFF; V: TRBV20-1; J: TRBJ2-1
CDR3: CASSPSGRSPDTQYF; V: TRBV5-1; J: TRBJ2-3
CDR3: CAISDRDGREGYTF; V: TRBV10-3; J: TRBJ1-2
CDR3: CASSAPSGRGIREQFF; V: TRBV2; J: TRBJ2-1
CDR3: CSAAGQAHQPQHF; V: TRBV20-1; J: TRBJ1-5
CDR3: CASSAPTLSDSANTGELFF; V: TRBV7-9; J: TRBJ2-2
CDR3: CASLGGTGAQTEAFF; V: TRBV2; J: TRBJ1-1
CDR3: CASSSPIGRFHEQYF; V: TRBV7-9; J: TRBJ2-7
CDR3: CSSTTSGNYEQYF; V: TRBV20-1; J: TRBJ2-7
CDR3: CASSPDEHEQYF; V: TRBV7-9; J: TRBJ2-7
CDR3: CSARVVTEAFF; V: TRBV20-1; J: TRBJ1-1
CDR3: CASSPLGAPNIQYF; V: TRBV14; J: TRBJ2-4
CDR3: CASSSEGQHTDTQYF; V: TRBV27; J: TRBJ2-3
CDR3: CSASDYEQYF; V: TRBV20-1; J: TRBJ2-7
CDR3: CASSPGLGGYNEQFF; V: TRBV27; J: TRBJ2-1
CDR3: CASSRLAGGRYEQYF; V: TRBV14; J: TRBJ2-7
CDR3: CASSNHGTVLFF; V: TRBV9; J: TRBJ2-1
CDR3: CASSFLAGRSTDTQYF; V: TRBV5-1; J: TRBJ2-3
CDR3: CASSQGEGFGELFF; V: TRBV12-3/TRBV12-4; J: TRBJ2-2
CDR3: CATSDAGTGDLYNEQFF; V: TRBV24-1; J: TRBJ2-1
CDR3: CASSKRGGQFGNQPQHF; V: TRBV12-3/TRBV12-4; J: TRBJ1-5
CDR3: CASTATSAHYDEQFF; V: TRBV7-6; J: TRBJ2-1
CDR3: CSVGASTWNEQFF; V: TRBV29-1; J: TRBJ2-1
CDR3: CASSITTDTQYF; V: TRBV5-1; J: TRBJ2-3
CDR3: CASSQLGTDTQYF; V: TRBV3-1; J: TRBJ2-3